This TCR beta chain appears in the sequencing data of a study of beta chain features in type 1 diabetes. Findings and limits, study-wide: Shortening that was moderate but significant affected the TCRB CDR3s of Type 1 diabetes patients in all four CD4+ subsets.

Since all of the isolated RNA was reverse transcribed, expressed TCRB transcripts were what got sequenced. TCRdb's copy holds only in-frame clones and misses some; the assay was immunoSEQ multiplex PCR. The sample lists 95,000 to 150,000 clones, roughly 15% occurring once. Deletions cut 5 bases from V and 5 bases from J, with 8 bases between. Germline V gene data show CDR1 as SQVTM and CDR2 as ANQGSEA. The CDR3 contains 11 residues. This clone showed up just a few times. Its antigen is unidentified. The source of this sequence is a man aged 25-45 years with type 1 diabetes. The chain links TRBV29-1 to TRBJ2-3, with D possibly matching TRBD1 (6 bases). Sequenced: central memory CD4+ T cells from blood. The CDR3 region is CSVKGGDTQYF. The CDR3 nucleotides read TGCAGCGTTAAAGGGGGAGATACGCAGTATTTT.